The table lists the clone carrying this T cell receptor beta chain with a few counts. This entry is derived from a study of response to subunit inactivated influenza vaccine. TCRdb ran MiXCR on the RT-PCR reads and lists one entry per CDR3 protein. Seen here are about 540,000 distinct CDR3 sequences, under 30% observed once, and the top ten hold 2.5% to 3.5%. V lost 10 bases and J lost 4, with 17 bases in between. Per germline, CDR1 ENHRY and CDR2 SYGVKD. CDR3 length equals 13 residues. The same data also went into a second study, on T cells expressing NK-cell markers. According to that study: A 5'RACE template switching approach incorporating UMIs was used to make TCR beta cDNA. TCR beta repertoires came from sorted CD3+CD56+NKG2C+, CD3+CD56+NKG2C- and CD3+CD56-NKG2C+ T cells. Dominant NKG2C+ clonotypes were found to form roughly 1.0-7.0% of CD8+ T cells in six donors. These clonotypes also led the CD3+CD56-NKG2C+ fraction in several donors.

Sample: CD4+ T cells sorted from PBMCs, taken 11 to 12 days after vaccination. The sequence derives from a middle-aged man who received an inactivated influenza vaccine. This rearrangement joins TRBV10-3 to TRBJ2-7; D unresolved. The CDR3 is CATQRTNEYEQYF. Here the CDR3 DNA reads TGTGCCACCCAGAGGACCAACGAATACGAGCAGTACTTC.